The next 31 T cell receptor beta chains were all read from a single sample in a study of blood T cell repertoires in COVID-19. The protocol was immunoSEQ multiplex PCR, while the TCRdb copy is restricted to in-frame clones and leaves out a portion. This table holds about 150,000 clones, roughly 89% found once. Sequenced material: peripheral blood. The receptors originated from a man in his sixties with active or convalescent COVID-19.

V is TRBV9 and J is TRBJ2-3, with D tentatively TRBD2 (6 bases). V was trimmed by 3 bases and J by 3 bases, leaving 14 bases between them. Germline-derived CDR1 and CDR2 are SGDLS and YYNGEE. CDR3 length: 15 amino acids. CDR3 DNA sequence: TGTGCCAGCAGCGGGGGGGTCCAGAGGACAGATACGCAGTATTTT. Its protein product is CASSGGVQRTDTQYF.

This clone appeared once. The rearrangement links TRBV2 to TRBJ1-2; 10 nucleotides line up with TRBD1. CDR3 size: 15 residues. Germline V gene sequence: CDR1 SNHLY, CDR2 FYNNEI. The V gene end was trimmed by 8 bases and the J gene end by 4 bases; junction bases not matched to a gene: 10. The CDR3 spells CASGGGQGSPYGYTF. Written as DNA, the CDR3 is TGTGCCAGCGGGGGGGGACAGGGGTCTCCCTATGGCTACACCTTC.

This sequence joins TRBV7-3 and TRBJ2-1; D is unclear. This CDR3 spans 12 amino acids. V was cut by 3 bases and J by 5 bases, with 5 bases left in between. Germline CDR1 reads SGHTA; CDR2 reads FQGTGA. The CDR3 DNA sequence: TGTGCCAGCAGCTTGTCCAACAATGAGCAGTTCTTC. It is translated as CASSLSNNEQFF.

This chain joins TRBV7-2 and TRBJ2-3; 8 nucleotides match TRBD2. With V trimmed by 5 bases and J by 1 base, 5 bases remained unmatched. The germline CDR1 and CDR2 sequences are SGHTA and FQGNSA. The CDR3 is 15 residues long. The CDR3 reads CASSPTSGRTDTQYF. In DNA, the CDR3 is TGTGCCAGCAGCCCAACTAGCGGCCGCACAGATACGCAGTATTTT.

The rearrangement joins TRBV9 to TRBJ1-1; possibly TRBD1 for D (5 bases). Germline CDR1 is SGDLS and CDR2 is YYNGEE. The CDR3 sequence is 14 residues long. V dropped 0 bases and J dropped 3 bases, with 9 bases sitting between them. CDR3 loop: CASSVEGSDTEAFF. DNA of the CDR3: TGTGCCAGCAGCGTAGAGGGGTCAGACACTGAAGCTTTCTTT. Variable domain in full (rest from reference TRBV9 and TRBJ1-1): DSGVTQTPKHLITATGQRVTLRCSPRSGDLSVYWYQQSLDQGLQFLIQYYNGEERAKGNILERFSAQQFPDLHSELNLSSLELGDSALYFCASSVEGSDTEAFFGQGTRLTVV.

The V gene is TRBV18, the J gene TRBJ2-5, with D possibly TRBD2 on 5 matching bases. CDR3 size: 15 residues. CDR1 and CDR2 (germline): KGHSH, LQKENI. Trimming took 5 bases from V and 4 from J, leaving 17 bases between them. The CDR3 sequence: CASSSRALGIETQYF. In DNA form, the CDR3 reads TGTGCCAGCTCATCGCGGGCCCTAGGGATAGAGACCCAGTACTTC.

The table lists this clone with a count of one. The chain uses TRBV24-1 and TRBJ1-2; the match to TRBD1 covers 9 bases. The trim removed 4 bases at V and 8 bases at J, leaving 7 bases unmatched. The CDR3 extends over 14 amino acids. Germline CDR1 and CDR2: KGHDR and SFDVKD. Here the CDR3 DNA reads TGTGCCACCAGTGACCGGGACAGGGTTCGCGGCTACACCTTC. It is translated as CATSDRDRVRGYTF.

This rearrangement joins TRBV7-7 to TRBJ2-3, with 8 bases aligning to TRBD1. Germline lookup yields CDR1 SSHAT and CDR2 FNYEAQ (reference sequence). The V segment lost 5 bases and the J segment 2 bases; nucleotides outside the gene matches: 3. CDR3 length: 14 residues. The CDR3 is CASSPGGHTDTQYF. The DNA for the CDR3 is TGTGCCAGCAGCCCAGGGGGCCACACAGATACGCAGTATTTT.

This clone has only a few counts. The rearrangement uses TRBV27 and TRBJ1-3; D is perhaps TRBD1 (5 bases). V shed 2 bases and J shed 4 bases, with 9 bases lying between them. This CDR3 has 14 residues. Germline V gene sequence: CDR1 MNHEY, CDR2 SMNVEV (reference sequence). The CDR3 region has the DNA TGTGCCAGCAGTTTAGGGGGGAGGGGAAACACCATATATTTT. Protein product: CASSLGGRGNTIYF.

This chain links TRBV9 with TRBJ2-7, with TRBD1 as a possible D gene (5 bases). Germline V CDR1 and CDR2: SGDLS, YYNGEE. The CDR3 totals 16 residues. Trimming removed 4 bases at V and 0 bases at J, with 17 bases between. The CDR3 sequence is CASSPRGRQSSYEQYF. The CDR3 DNA sequence: TGTGCCAGCAGCCCCAGAGGAAGACAGAGCTCCTACGAGCAGTACTTC. The full variable domain, in which reference TRBV9 and TRBJ2-7 provide the parts outside the CDR3, is DSGVTQTPKHLITATGQRVTLRCSPRSGDLSVYWYQQSLDQGLQFLIQYYNGEERAKGNILERFSAQQFPDLHSELNLSSLELGDSALYFCASSPRGRQSSYEQYFGPGTRLTVT.

The rearrangement links TRBV3-1 (or the pseudogene TRBV3-2) to TRBJ1-5; D unresolved. Germline lookup yields CDR1 LGHDT and CDR2 YNNKEL (reference sequence). The CDR3 covers 13 residues. V gave up 6 bases and J gave up 0 bases, with 6 bases separating them. Here the CDR3 reads CASSPSSNQPQHF. The CDR3, as DNA: TGTGCCAGCAGTCCGTCTAGCAATCAGCCCCAGCATTTT.

DNA of the CDR3: TGTGCCAGCAGTACCCGGGCTAGCGGGAGTAATGAGCAGTTCTTC. Translating it yields CASSTRASGSNEQFF. The chain carries TRBV6-2 or TRBV6-3 and TRBJ2-1; 10 bases are shared with TRBD2. The germline V gene encodes CDR1 MNHEY and CDR2 SVGEGT. The V and J ends lost 5 bases and 7 bases, in that order; junction bases with no gene match: 8. The CDR3 is 15 residues long.

V usage is TRBV21-1 and J usage is TRBJ1-5; the DNA was not compared with TRBD1, the D call given in the table. TRBV21-1 is a listed pseudogene. The CDR3 consists of 17 residues. CDR3 residues: CASSKDSRRGGNQPQHF. Here the CDR3 DNA reads TGTGCCAGCAGCAAAGACAGTAGACGTGGCGGCAATCAGCCCCAGCATTTT.

The chain links TRBV7-9 to TRBJ1-2, with D unresolved. This CDR3 contains 11 residues. Germline lookup yields CDR1 SEHNR and CDR2 FQNEAQ (reference sequence). The CDR3 sequence is CAGRELYGYTF. The CDR3 DNA reads TGTGCGGGCCGGGAGCTATATGGCTACACCTTC.

The chain uses TRBV24-1 and TRBJ2-5; a weak D match, TRBD2 (6 bases). From germline, CDR1 is KGHDR and CDR2 SFDVKD. The CDR3 spans 15 residues. Trimming shortened V by 3 bases and J by 6 bases, and 16 bases separated the two germline ends. The CDR3 reads CATSDGGTGAKTQYF. Here the CDR3 DNA reads TGTGCCACCAGTGATGGGGGGACGGGAGCAAAGACCCAGTACTTC.

The V gene is TRBV19, the J gene TRBJ1-5; 8 bases line up with TRBD1. Losses at the gene ends were 7 bases for V and 5 bases for J; bases not matched to a gene: 10. This CDR3 is 15 amino acids long. CDR1 LNHDA and CDR2 SQIVND come from the germline V gene (reference sequence). The CDR3 DNA is TGTGCCAGTAACAGGCGGGCAGGGGGCGATCAGCCCCAGCATTTT. Translating it yields CASNRRAGGDQPQHF.

V usage is TRBV2 and J usage is TRBJ1-6, with no clear D. V lost 5 bases and J lost 0, with 8 bases in between. The CDR3 length is 15 residues. Per germline, CDR1 SNHLY and CDR2 FYNNEI. As DNA, the CDR3 is TGTGCCAGCAGTCCCGCGGACTCCTATAATTCACCCCTCCACTTT. Its translation: CASSPADSYNSPLHF.

The V gene is TRBV5-4, the J gene TRBJ1-1; D gene unclear. The CDR3 runs to 13 residues. Germline V CDR1 and CDR2: SGHNT, YYREEE (reference sequence). The V end lost 2 bases, the J end lost 9 bases, and 14 bases lay between the germline ends. The CDR3 protein is CASSFPDTRKAFF. The CDR3 region has the DNA TGTGCCAGCAGCTTCCCTGACACGAGAAAAGCTTTCTTT. Variable domain in full (rest from reference TRBV5-4 and TRBJ1-1): ETGVTQSPTHLIKTRGQQVTLRCSSQSGHNTVSWYQQALGQGPQFIFQYYREEENGRGNFPPRFSGLQFPNYSSELNVNALELDDSALYLCASSFPDTRKAFFGQGTRLTVV.

This chain connects TRBV6-2 or TRBV6-3 to TRBJ2-7; maybe TRBD1 (6 bases). The CDR3 contains 15 residues. The germline CDR1 and CDR2 sequences are MNHEY and SVGEGT. V lost 4 bases, J lost 7 bases, and 20 bases lay in between. The CDR3 spells CASSSNRASLWEQYF. CDR3 bases: TGTGCCAGCAGTTCCAACAGGGCCTCGTTGTGGGAGCAGTACTTC.

This chain connects TRBV7-2 to TRBJ2-1; D is possibly TRBD2 (6 bases). CDR1 SGHTA and CDR2 FQGNSA come from the germline V gene. The CDR3 covers 16 residues. V lost 3 bases and J lost 5, with 17 bases in between. CDR3 amino acids: CASSFSGTGLNNEQFF. In nucleotides, the CDR3 is TGTGCCAGCAGCTTCTCCGGGACTGGCCTGAACAATGAGCAGTTCTTC. Combining the CDR3 with reference TRBV7-2 and TRBJ2-1 gives the whole variable domain GAGVSQSPSNKVTEKGKDVELRCDPISGHTALYWYRQSLGQGLEFLIYFQGNSAPDKSGLPSDRFSAERTGGSVSTLTIQRTQQEDSAVYLCASSFSGTGLNNEQFFGPGTRLTVL.

The V gene is TRBV10-3, the J gene TRBJ1-2; the D gene is possibly TRBD1 (6 bases). CDR1 and CDR2 from the germline V gene are ENHRY and SYGVKD. The CDR3 totals 14 residues. V lost 6 bases and J lost 7, with 18 bases in between. The CDR3 region is CAIRGSGERVGYTF. As DNA, the CDR3 is TGTGCCATCAGGGGATCAGGGGAGAGGGTTGGCTACACCTTC.

The chain joins TRBV24-1 to TRBJ1-5, with D perhaps TRBD1 (6 bases). Germline CDR1 KGHDR, CDR2 SFDVKD. V dropped 3 bases and J dropped 3 bases, with 11 bases sitting between them. CDR3 length: 15 amino acids. CDR3 coding DNA: TGTGCCACCAGTGATACGACAGGTTACAATCAGCCCCAGCATTTT. This translates into CATSDTTGYNQPQHF.

The genes are TRBV19 and TRBJ1-2, with 7 bases matching TRBD1. Germline loops: CDR1 LNHDA, CDR2 SQIVND (reference sequence). V lost 4 bases, J lost 3 bases, and 8 bases stayed unmatched. The CDR3 is 15 residues long. DNA for the CDR3: TGTGCCAGTAGTACCCAGACAGGGCTATACTATGGCTACACCTTC. It specifies CASSTQTGLYYGYTF.

The chain has TRBV3-1 (or the pseudogene TRBV3-2) and TRBJ1-3; D unclear. The CDR3 spans 16 residues. V lost 5 bases to trimming and J lost 2 bases, with 16 bases between them. CDR1 is LGHDT and CDR2 is YNNKEL in the germline V gene (reference sequence). CDR3 in amino acids: CASSAPIGGPGNTIYF. CDR3 coding DNA: TGTGCCAGCAGCGCCCCGATCGGAGGTCCTGGAAACACCATATATTTT.

This clone has just a few counts. J is TRBJ2-7 and V is TRBV30; 8 nucleotides match TRBD1. This CDR3 is 15 amino acids long. Per germline, CDR1 GTSNPN and CDR2 SVGIG (reference sequence). The V segment lost 2 bases and the J segment 5 bases; nucleotides outside the gene matches: 11. CDR3 protein: CAWSFSGQGDDEQYF. The DNA for the CDR3 is TGTGCCTGGAGTTTTTCCGGACAGGGAGACGACGAGCAGTACTTC.

The chain joins TRBV24-1 to TRBJ1-1; a possible D gene is TRBD1 (6 bases). The CDR3 runs 15 residues. The V and J ends lost 5 bases and 5 bases respectively, with 17 bases between them. Germline CDR1 reads KGHDR; CDR2 reads SFDVKD. CDR3 sequence: CATSAGGRGGTEAFF. The CDR3 nucleotides read TGTGCCACCAGTGCTGGTGGCAGGGGAGGGACTGAAGCTTTCTTT.

The genes are TRBV28 and TRBJ2-5, with 9 bases identical to TRBD1. The CDR3 contains 15 residues. V lost 5 bases to trimming and J lost 5 bases; unmatched junction nucleotides: 9. Germline assignment: CDR1 MDHEN and CDR2 SYDVKM. The CDR3 sequence: CASSPRDRAGETQYF. The CDR3 bases are TGTGCCAGCAGTCCCCGGGACAGGGCGGGGGAGACCCAGTACTTC.

The chain links TRBV7-2 to TRBJ2-1; 7 nucleotides align to TRBD2. CDR1 and CDR2 from the germline V gene are SGHTA and FQGNSA. The CDR3 is 15 residues long. J gave up 4 bases and V 2 bases, and 5 bases lay outside the gene matches. The CDR3: CASSLRSGAYNEQFF. In DNA, the CDR3 is TGTGCCAGCAGCTTAAGAAGCGGGGCATACAATGAGCAGTTCTTC.

The chain carries TRBV19 and TRBJ2-2; D is ambiguous. The germline V gene encodes CDR1 LNHDA and CDR2 SQIVND (reference sequence). The CDR3 runs to 14 residues. V lost 2 bases, J lost 7 bases, and 11 bases lay in between. The CDR3 here is CASSIFSGLGELFF. CDR3 DNA: TGTGCCAGTAGTATATTCTCTGGCCTCGGGGAGCTGTTTTTT.

The gene calls are TRBV6-1 and TRBJ2-1; D uncertain. Germline V gene data show CDR1 as MNHNS and CDR2 as SASEGT. The CDR3 runs to 14 residues. Trimming shortened V by 1 base and J by 5 bases, and 9 bases separated the two germline ends. In DNA, the CDR3 is TGTGCCAGCAGTGAAGTCAGTCTTCACAATGAGCAGTTCTTC. Protein product: CASSEVSLHNEQFF.

This clone was detected once. The chain recombines TRBV27 with TRBJ2-3, with a tentative D call TRBD1 (6 bases). The CDR3 is 14 residues long. Looked up from germline, CDR1 is MNHEY and CDR2 is SMNVEV (reference sequence). V lost 5 bases and J lost 3, with 12 bases in between. The CDR3 protein is CASSGGLGTDTQYF. In nucleotides, the CDR3 is TGTGCCAGCAGTGGGGGCCTAGGGACAGATACGCAGTATTTT.